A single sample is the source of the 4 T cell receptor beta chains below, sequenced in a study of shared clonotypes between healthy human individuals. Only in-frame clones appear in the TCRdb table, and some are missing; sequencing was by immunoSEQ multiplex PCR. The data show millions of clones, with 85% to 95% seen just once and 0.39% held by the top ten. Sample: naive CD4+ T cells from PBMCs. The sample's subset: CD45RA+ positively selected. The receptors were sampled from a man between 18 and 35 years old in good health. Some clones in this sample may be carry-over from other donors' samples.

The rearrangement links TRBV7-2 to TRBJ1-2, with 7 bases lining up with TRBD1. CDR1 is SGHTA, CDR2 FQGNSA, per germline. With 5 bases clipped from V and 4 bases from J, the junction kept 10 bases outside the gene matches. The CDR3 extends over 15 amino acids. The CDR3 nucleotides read TGTGCCAGCAGCCTGACAGGGTTAAGCTCCTATGGCTACACCTTC. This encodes CASSLTGLSSYGYTF.

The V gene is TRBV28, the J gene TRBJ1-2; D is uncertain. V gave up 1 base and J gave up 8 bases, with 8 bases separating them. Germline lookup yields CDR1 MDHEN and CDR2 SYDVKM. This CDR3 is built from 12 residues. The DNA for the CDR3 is TGTGCCAGCAGTTTATTCTATGAGGGCTACACCTTC. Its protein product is CASSLFYEGYTF.

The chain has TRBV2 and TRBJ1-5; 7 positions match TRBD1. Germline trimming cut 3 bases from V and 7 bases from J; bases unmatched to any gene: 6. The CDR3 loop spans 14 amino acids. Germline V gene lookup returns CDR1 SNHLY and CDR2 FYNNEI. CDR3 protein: CASSDSGGDQPQHF. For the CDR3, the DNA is TGTGCCAGCAGTGATTCAGGGGGGGACCAGCCCCAGCATTTT.

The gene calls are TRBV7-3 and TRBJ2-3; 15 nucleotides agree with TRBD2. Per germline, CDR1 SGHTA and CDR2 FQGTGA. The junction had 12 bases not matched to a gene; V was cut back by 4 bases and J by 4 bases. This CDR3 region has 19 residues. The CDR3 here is CASSSIRTSGRAYPDTQYF. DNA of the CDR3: TGTGCCAGCAGCTCCATTCGGACTAGCGGGAGGGCTTACCCAGATACGCAGTATTTT. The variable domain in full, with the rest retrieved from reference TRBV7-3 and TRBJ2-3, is GAGVSQTPSNKVTEKGKYVELRCDPISGHTALYWYRQSLGQGPEFLIYFQGTGAADDSGLPNDRFFAVRPEGSVSTLKIQRTERGDSAVYLCASSSIRTSGRAYPDTQYFGPGTRLTVL.